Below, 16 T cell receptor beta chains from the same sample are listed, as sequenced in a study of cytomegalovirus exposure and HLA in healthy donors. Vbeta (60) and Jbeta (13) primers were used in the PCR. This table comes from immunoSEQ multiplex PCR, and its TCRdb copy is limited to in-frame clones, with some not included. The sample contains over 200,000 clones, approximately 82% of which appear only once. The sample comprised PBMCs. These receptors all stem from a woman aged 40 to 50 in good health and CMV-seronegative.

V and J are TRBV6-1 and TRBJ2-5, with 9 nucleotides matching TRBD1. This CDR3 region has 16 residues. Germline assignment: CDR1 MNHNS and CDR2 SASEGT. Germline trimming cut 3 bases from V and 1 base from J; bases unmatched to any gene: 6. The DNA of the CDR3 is TGTGCCAGCAGTGAGGGGACAGGGACACTCCAAGAGACCCAGTACTTC. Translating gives CASSEGTGTLQETQYF.

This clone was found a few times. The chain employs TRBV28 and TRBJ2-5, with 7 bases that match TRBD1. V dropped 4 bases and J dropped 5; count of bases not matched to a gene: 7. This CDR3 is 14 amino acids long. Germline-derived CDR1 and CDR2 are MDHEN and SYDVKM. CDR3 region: CASSSRQGLETQYF. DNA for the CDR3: TGTGCCAGCAGTTCCAGACAGGGTTTGGAGACCCAGTACTTC.

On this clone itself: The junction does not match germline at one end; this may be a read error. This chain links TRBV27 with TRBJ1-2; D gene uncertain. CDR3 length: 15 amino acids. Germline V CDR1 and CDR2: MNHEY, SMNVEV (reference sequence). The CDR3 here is CASSLSRGVNSGYTF. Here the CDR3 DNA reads TGTGCCAGCAGTTTATCGCGCGGGGTGAACTCTGGCTACACCTTC.

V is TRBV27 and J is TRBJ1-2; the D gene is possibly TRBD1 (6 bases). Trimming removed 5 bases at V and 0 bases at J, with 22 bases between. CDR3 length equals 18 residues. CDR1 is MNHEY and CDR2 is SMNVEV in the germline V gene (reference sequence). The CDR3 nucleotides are TGTGCCAGCAGTCCCGCCTGGACAGCCCAGACTCCTAACTATGGCTACACCTTC. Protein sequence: CASSPAWTAQTPNYGYTF.

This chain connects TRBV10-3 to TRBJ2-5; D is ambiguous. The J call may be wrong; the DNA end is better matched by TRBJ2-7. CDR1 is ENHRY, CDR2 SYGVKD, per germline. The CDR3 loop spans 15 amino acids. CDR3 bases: TGTGCCATCACCAAAGCCCCGCAACAGTCCCACGAGCAGTACTTC. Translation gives CAITKAPQQSHEQYF.

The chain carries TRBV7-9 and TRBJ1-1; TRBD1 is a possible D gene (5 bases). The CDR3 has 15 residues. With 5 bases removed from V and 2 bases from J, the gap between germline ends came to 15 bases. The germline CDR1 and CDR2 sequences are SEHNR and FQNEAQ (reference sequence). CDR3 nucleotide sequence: TGTGCCAGCAGCAAAAGTGGGGCGTTAAACACTGAAGCTTTCTTT. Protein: CASSKSGALNTEAFF.

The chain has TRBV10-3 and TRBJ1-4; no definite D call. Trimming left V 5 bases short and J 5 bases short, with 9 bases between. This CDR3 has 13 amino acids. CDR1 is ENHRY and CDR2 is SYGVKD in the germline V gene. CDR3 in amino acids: CAISPRENEKLFF. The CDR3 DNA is TGTGCCATCAGTCCACGGGAAAATGAAAAACTGTTTTTT.

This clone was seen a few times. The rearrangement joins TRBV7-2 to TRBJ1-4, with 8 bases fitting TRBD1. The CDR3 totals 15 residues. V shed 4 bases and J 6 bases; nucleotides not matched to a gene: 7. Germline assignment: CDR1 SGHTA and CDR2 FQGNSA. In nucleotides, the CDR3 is TGTGCCAGCAGCTCAACCGGGACAGGCTATGAAAAACTGTTTTTT. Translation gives CASSSTGTGYEKLFF.

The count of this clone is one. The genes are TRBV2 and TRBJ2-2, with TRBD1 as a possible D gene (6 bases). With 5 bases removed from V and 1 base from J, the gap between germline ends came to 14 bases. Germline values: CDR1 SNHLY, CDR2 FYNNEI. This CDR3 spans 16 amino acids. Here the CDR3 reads CASSMQGSLNTGELFF. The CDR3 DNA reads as TGTGCCAGCAGTATGCAGGGGTCGCTGAACACCGGGGAGCTGTTTTTT.

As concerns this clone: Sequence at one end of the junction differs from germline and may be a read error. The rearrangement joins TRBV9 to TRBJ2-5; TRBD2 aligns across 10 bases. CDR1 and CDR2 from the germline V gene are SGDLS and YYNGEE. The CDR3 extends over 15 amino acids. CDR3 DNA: TGTGCCGGCAGGGCTAGCGGGGGCCCCCAAGAGACCCAGTACTTC. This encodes CAGRASGGPQETQYF.

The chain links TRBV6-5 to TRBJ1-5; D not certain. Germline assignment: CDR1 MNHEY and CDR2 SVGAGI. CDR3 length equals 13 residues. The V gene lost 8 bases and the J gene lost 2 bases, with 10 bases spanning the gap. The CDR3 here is CASRPGGNQPQHF. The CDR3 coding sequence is TGTGCCAGCCGCCCCGGGGGCAATCAGCCCCAGCATTTT.

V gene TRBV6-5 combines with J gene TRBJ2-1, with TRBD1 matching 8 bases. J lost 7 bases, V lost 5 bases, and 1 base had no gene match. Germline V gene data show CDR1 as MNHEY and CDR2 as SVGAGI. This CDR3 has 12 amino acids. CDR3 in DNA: TGTGCCAGCAGTAGACAGGGGAATGAGCAGTTCTTC. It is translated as CASSRQGNEQFF.

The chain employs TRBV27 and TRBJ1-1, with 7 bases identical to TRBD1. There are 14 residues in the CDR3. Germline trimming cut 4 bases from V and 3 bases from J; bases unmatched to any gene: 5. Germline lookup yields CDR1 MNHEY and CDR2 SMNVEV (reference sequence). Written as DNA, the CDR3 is TGTGCCAGCAGTTCGGGGGACAGATACACTGAAGCTTTCTTT. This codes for CASSSGDRYTEAFF.

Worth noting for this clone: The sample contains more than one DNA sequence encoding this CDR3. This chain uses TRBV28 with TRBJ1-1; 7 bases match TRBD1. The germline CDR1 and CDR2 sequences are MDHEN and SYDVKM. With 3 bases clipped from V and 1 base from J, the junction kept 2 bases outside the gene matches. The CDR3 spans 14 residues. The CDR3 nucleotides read TGTGCCAGCAGTTTCAGGGGGAGGAACACTGAAGCTTTCTTT. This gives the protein CASSFRGRNTEAFF.

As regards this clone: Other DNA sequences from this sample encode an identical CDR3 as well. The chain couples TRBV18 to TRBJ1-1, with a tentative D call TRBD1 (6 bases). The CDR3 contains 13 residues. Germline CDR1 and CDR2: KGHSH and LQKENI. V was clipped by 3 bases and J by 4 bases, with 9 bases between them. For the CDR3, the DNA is TGTGCCAGCTCACCTCAAGGGGGCACTGAAGCTTTCTTT. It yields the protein CASSPQGGTEAFF. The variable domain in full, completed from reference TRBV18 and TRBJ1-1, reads NAGVMQNPRHLVRRRGQEARLRCSPMKGHSHVYWYRQLPEEGLKFMVYLQKENIIDESGMPKERFSAEFPKEGPSILRIQQVVRGDSAAYFCASSPQGGTEAFFGQGTRLTVV.

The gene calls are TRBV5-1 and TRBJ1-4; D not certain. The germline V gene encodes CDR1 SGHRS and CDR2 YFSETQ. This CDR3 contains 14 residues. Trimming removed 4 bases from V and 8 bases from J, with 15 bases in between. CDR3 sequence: CASSPTVGREKLFF. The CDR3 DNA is TGCGCCAGCAGCCCTACGGTGGGGAGGGAAAAACTGTTTTTT.